Following are 9 T cell receptor beta chains from one sample sequenced in a study of beta chain features in type 1 diabetes. The sequenced template was cDNA made from the entire isolated RNA. TCRdb keeps only in-frame clones here, not all; method: immunoSEQ multiplex PCR. In the table there are more than 350,000 clones, approximately 10% of which are singletons. The sequencing sample was made of naive CD4+ T cells from blood. These receptors were collected from a woman between 18 and 30 years old in good health.

This clone was detected a few times. The chain couples TRBV7-2 to TRBJ2-1; the D gene is possibly TRBD1 (6 bases). The CDR3 runs 13 residues. The germline CDR1 and CDR2 sequences are SGHTA and FQGNSA. The V end was cut by 3 bases, the J end by 5 bases, with 8 bases between. CDR3 in amino acids: CASSFDRHNEQFF. For the CDR3, the DNA is TGTGCCAGCAGCTTCGACAGGCACAATGAGCAGTTCTTC.

This clone was seen a few times. V is TRBV4-2 and J is TRBJ2-4; the match to TRBD1 covers 7 bases. The CDR3 sequence is 17 residues long. Trimming cost V 1 base and J 4 bases; bases outside gene matches: 10. Germline V gene lookup returns CDR1 LGHNA and CDR2 YNFKEQ. CDR3 in amino acids: CASSQVVRDSHKNIQYF. DNA for the CDR3: TGTGCCAGCAGCCAAGTAGTTAGGGACAGCCATAAAAACATTCAGTACTTC.

This clone was seen a handful of times. This chain joins TRBV25-1 and TRBJ1-6, with 8 bases matching TRBD1. This CDR3 is built from 14 residues. Germline V gene sequence: CDR1 MGHDK, CDR2 SYGVNS. V lost 3 bases and J lost 7; bases outside the gene matches: 2. CDR3 loop: CASSDPGGNSPLHF. The CDR3 region has the DNA TGTGCCAGCAGTGACCCAGGGGGCAATTCACCCCTCCACTTT.

The V call is TRBV7-8, the J call TRBJ2-4, with no clear D. The germline gives CDR1 SGHVS, CDR2 FQNEAQ. V gave up 4 bases and J gave up 1 base, with 14 bases separating them. The CDR3 has 16 amino acids. CDR3 in DNA: TGTGCCAGCAGCTCTAGTTTGGCTGCGGCCAAAAACATTCAGTACTTC. It specifies CASSSSLAAAKNIQYF.

This chain links TRBV25-1 with TRBJ1-2, with no clear D. Germline V lookup: CDR1 MGHDK, CDR2 SYGVNS. The germline V and J ends were trimmed by 4 bases and 6 bases, with 12 bases remaining between them. The CDR3 contains 13 residues. For the CDR3, the DNA is TGTGCCAGCAGTGCGATGTCAGTAGATGGCTACACCTTC. Its protein product is CASSAMSVDGYTF.

This clone turned up a few times. The genes are TRBV18 and TRBJ1-2; D gene uncertain. This CDR3 spans 16 amino acids. The germline CDR1 and CDR2 sequences are KGHSH and LQKENI. Trimming took 3 bases from V and 2 from J, leaving 16 bases between them. CDR3 nucleotides: TGTGCCAGCTCACCGACGAAGGTCGGGCTGAACTATGGCTACACCTTC. Amino acids: CASSPTKVGLNYGYTF. The full variable domain, its missing parts supplied by reference TRBV18 and TRBJ1-2, is NAGVMQNPRHLVRRRGQEARLRCSPMKGHSHVYWYRQLPEEGLKFMVYLQKENIIDESGMPKERFSAEFPKEGPSILRIQQVVRGDSAAYFCASSPTKVGLNYGYTFGSGTRLTVV.

This clone was seen a handful of times. V is TRBV5-4 and J is TRBJ1-6, with D perhaps TRBD1 (5 bases). The germline gives CDR1 SGHNT, CDR2 YYREEE (reference sequence). This CDR3 is built from 16 residues. The ends were cut back, 4 bases at V and 7 bases at J, with 18 bases in the middle. The CDR3 reads CASSIDSGGINSPLHF. In nucleotides, the CDR3 is TGTGCCAGCAGCATAGACAGTGGAGGGATCAATTCACCCCTCCACTTT.

The chain combines TRBV25-1 with TRBJ2-2; no firm D call. There are 13 residues in the CDR3. Germline-derived CDR1 and CDR2 are MGHDK and SYGVNS. Trimming removed 6 bases from V and 10 bases from J, with 15 bases in between. In DNA, the CDR3 is TGTGCCAGCAGCCATTACACCTTTACGGAGCTGTTTTTT. Translated: CASSHYTFTELFF.

V and J are TRBV4-3 and TRBJ1-2; TRBD1 is a possible D gene (6 bases). The germline V gene has CDR1 LGHNA and CDR2 YSLEER. The V gene lost 0 bases and the J gene lost 5 bases, with 13 bases spanning the gap. The CDR3 covers 15 residues. CDR3 protein: CASSQEFLGGYGYTF. The CDR3 nucleotides read TGCGCCAGCAGCCAAGAGTTCTTAGGGGGTTATGGCTACACCTTC.